The TCR beta chain described here comes from a study of PD-1 blockade in classical Hodgkin lymphoma. Broader study findings: It was among complete responders that baseline diversity resembled that of newly diagnosed patients. Only CD4+ TCR diversity, not CD8+, had risen significantly by C4D1. Those starting nivolumab under 1 year post-ASCT were excluded.

With no exception, relapse followed autologous stem cell transplantation in all patients, and brentuximab vedotin exposure varied. Germline CDR1 is MNHNY and CDR2 is SVGAGI (reference sequence). J lost 4 bases, V lost 5 bases, and 7 bases had no gene match. The CDR3 consists of 16 residues. This clone was recorded once. Its matching antigen is unknown. Only in-frame clones appear in the TCRdb table, and some are missing; sequencing was by immunoSEQ multiplex PCR. This table holds more than 50,000 clones, 75% to 90% found once. The sequence came from a human donor with classical Hodgkin lymphoma. Sequences were derived from peripheral blood mononuclear cells (PBMCs), sampled at baseline. The rearrangement joins TRBV6-6 to TRBJ1-6; 8 bases match TRBD1. The CDR3: CASSGRQGTYNSPLHF. DNA of the CDR3: TGTGCCAGCAGTGGCAGACAGGGGACTTATAATTCACCCCTCCACTTT.